Sequencing of this TCR beta chain was carried out in a study of shared clonotypes between healthy human individuals. Study in general: The study drew on a couple of women and a few men aged 18 to 49 as donors.

Only in-frame clones appear in the TCRdb table, and some are missing; sequencing was by immunoSEQ multiplex PCR. This table has some 2,100,000 clones, under 97% appearing once. General study points: A few donors had around 5% of their naive CD4 clonotypes in common.

For this clone: Its antigen remains unidentified.

The specimen was naive CD4+ T cells sorted from blood. The subset is: CD45RA+ positively selected. This TCR came from a man between 18 and 35 years old in good health.

The CDR3 bases are TGTGCCAGCAGCCAAAATTCCCTTAGTGAGCAGTTCTTC. This gives the protein CASSQNSLSEQFF. This chain connects TRBV14 to TRBJ2-1; D uncertain. Germline-derived CDR1 and CDR2 are SGHDN and FVKESK. This CDR3 has 13 amino acids. With 2 bases removed from V and 9 bases from J, the gap between germline ends came to 11 bases.